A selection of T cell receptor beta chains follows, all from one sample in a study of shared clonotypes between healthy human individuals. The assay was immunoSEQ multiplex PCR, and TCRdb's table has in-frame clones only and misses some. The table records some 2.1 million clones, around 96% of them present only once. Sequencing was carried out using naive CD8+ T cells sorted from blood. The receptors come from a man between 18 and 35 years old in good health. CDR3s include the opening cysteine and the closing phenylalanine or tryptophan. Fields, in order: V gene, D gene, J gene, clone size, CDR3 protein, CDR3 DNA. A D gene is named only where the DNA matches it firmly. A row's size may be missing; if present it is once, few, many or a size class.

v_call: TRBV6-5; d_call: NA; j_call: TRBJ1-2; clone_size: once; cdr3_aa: CASSSDRETFFGYTF; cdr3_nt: TGTGCCAGCAGTAGTGACCGGGAGACCTTTTTTGGCTACACCTTC
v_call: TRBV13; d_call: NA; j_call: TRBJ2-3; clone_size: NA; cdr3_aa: CASSHHLEKATDTQYF; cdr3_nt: TGTGCCAGCAGCCACCACCTAGAGAAGGCGACAGATACGCAGTATTTT
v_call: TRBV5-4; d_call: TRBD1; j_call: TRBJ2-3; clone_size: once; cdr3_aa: CASSFGQGTDTQYF; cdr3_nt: TGTGCCAGCAGCTTCGGACAGGGTACCGATACGCAGTATTTT
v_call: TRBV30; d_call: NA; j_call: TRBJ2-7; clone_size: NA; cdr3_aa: CAWSVYAFEQYF; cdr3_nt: TGTGCCTGGAGTGTATACGCCTTCGAGCAGTACTTC
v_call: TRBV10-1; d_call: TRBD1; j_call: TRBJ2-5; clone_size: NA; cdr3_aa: CASSTGTGGFGAETQYF; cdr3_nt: TGCGCCAGCAGTACCGGGACAGGGGGCTTTGGAGCAGAGACCCAGTACTTC
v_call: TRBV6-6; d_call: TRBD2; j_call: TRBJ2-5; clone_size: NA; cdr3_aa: CASSYFGGSGETQYF; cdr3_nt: TGTGCCAGCAGTTACTTCGGGGGGTCGGGGGAGACCCAGTACTTC
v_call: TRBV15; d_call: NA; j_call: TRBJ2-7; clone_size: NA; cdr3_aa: CATSIGRGYEQYF; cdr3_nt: TGTGCCACCAGCATAGGCAGGGGTTACGAGCAGTACTTC
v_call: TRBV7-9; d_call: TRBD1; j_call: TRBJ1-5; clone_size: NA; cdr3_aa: CASSSQGSSNQPQHF; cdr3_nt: TGTGCCAGCAGCTCACAGGGGAGTAGCAATCAGCCCCAGCATTTT
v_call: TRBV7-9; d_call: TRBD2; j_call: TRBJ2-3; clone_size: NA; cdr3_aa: CASSLGPGLAVRTDTQYF; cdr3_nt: TGTGCCAGCAGCTTAGGCCCAGGACTAGCGGTCCGCACAGATACGCAGTATTTT
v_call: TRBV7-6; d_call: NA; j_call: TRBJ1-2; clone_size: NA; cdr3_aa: CASSLAAGTDYYGYTF; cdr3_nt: TGTGCCAGCAGCTTAGCAGCCGGGACGGACTACTATGGCTACACCTTC
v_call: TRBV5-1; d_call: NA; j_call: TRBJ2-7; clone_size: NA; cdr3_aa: CASSLTNGAYEQYF; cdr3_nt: TGCGCCAGCAGCTTGACTAACGGGGCGTACGAGCAGTACTTC
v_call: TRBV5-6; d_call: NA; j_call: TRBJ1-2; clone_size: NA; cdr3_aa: CASSSPGDGYTF; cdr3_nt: TGTGCCAGCAGTTCCCCGGGAGATGGCTACACCTTC
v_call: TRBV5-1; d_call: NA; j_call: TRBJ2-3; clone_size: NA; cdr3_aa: CASTRGGYTDTQYF; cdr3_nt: TGCGCCAGCACCAGGGGAGGGTACACAGATACGCAGTATTTT
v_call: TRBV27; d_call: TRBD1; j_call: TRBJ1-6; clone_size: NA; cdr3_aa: CASSLYPGGSYNSPLHF; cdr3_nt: TGTGCCAGCAGTTTATATCCAGGGGGCTCCTATAATTCACCCCTCCACTTT
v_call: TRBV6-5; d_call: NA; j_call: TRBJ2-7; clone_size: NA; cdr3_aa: CASSYSTGQIAYEQYF; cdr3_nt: TGTGCCAGCAGTTACTCGACCGGACAGATAGCCTACGAGCAGTACTTC
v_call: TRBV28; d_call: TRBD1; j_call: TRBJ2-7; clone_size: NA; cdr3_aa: CASSFIQGASNEQYF; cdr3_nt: TGTGCCAGCAGTTTCATTCAGGGGGCGAGTAACGAGCAGTACTTC
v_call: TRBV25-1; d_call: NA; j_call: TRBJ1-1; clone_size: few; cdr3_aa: CASRKGAEAFF; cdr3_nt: TGTGCCAGCAGAAAGGGGGCTGAAGCTTTCTTT
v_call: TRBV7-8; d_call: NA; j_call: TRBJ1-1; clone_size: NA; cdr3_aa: CASSLGSGNTEAFF; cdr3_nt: TGTGCCAGCAGCTTAGGGTCCGGGAACACTGAAGCTTTCTTT
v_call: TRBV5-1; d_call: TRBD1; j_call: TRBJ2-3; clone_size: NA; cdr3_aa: CASSYGQGWADTQYF; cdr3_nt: TGCGCCAGCAGCTACGGACAGGGATGGGCAGATACGCAGTATTTT
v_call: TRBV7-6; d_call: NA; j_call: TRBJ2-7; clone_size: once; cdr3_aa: CASSAPSEGSEQYF; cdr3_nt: TGTGCCAGCAGCGCCCCTAGCGAGGGTTCCGAGCAGTACTTC
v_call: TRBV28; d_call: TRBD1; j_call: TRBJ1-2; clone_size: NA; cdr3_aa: CASSPRTGSWFGYTF; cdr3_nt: TGTGCCAGCAGTCCTCGGACAGGGTCTTGGTTTGGCTACACCTTC
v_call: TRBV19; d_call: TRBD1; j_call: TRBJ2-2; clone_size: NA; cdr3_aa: CASTGGWTGELFF; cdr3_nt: TGTGCCAGTACAGGGGGCTGGACCGGGGAGCTGTTTTTT
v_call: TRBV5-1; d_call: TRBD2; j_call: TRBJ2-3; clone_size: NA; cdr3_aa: CASRGASGGGDTQYF; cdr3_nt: TGCGCCAGCAGGGGCGCTAGCGGAGGAGGAGATACGCAGTATTTT
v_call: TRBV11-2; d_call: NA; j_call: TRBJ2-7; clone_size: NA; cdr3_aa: CASSLAPSHYEQYF; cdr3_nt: TGTGCCAGCAGCTTGGCCCCTTCCCACTACGAGCAGTACTTC
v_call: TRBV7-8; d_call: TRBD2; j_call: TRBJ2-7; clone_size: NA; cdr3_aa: CASSLGLAAYEQYF; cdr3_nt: TGTGCCAGCAGCTTAGGACTAGCGGCCTACGAGCAGTACTTC
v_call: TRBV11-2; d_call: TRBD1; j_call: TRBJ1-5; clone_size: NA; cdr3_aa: CASSLDREYQPQHF; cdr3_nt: TGTGCCAGCAGCCTGGACAGGGAATATCAGCCCCAGCATTTT
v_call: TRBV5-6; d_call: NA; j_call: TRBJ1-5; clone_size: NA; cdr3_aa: CASSLARDPYSNQPQHF; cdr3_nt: TGTGCCAGCAGCTTGGCCCGTGACCCGTATAGCAATCAGCCCCAGCATTTT
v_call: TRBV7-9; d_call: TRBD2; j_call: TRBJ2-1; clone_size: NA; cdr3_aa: CASSSPGLPLEQFF; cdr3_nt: TGTGCCAGCAGCTCCCCGGGACTACCCCTGGAGCAGTTCTTC
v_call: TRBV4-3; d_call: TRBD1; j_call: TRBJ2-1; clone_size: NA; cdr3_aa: CARTGTGDSSNEQFF; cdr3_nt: TGCGCCAGAACCGGGACAGGGGATTCTAGCAATGAGCAGTTCTTC
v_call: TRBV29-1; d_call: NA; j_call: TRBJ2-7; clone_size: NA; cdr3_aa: CSVEDWSGAGWEQYF; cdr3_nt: TGCAGCGTTGAAGATTGGAGTGGGGCAGGGTGGGAGCAGTACTTC
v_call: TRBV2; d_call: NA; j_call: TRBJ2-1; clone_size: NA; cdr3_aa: CASSEPDSYNEQFF; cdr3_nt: TGTGCCAGCAGTGAACCGGACTCCTACAATGAGCAGTTCTTC
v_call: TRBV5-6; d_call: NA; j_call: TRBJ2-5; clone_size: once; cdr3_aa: CASSGDNQETQYF; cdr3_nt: TGTGCCAGCAGCGGGGACAACCAAGAGACCCAGTACTTC
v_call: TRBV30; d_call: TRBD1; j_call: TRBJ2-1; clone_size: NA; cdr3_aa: CAWSVKRTGVYNEQFF; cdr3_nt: TGTGCCTGGAGTGTCAAAAGGACAGGGGTCTACAATGAGCAGTTCTTC
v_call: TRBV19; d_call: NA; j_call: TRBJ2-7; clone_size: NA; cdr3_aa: CASSIVLSGAYEQYF; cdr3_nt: TGTGCCAGTAGTATAGTGTTATCAGGGGCCTACGAGCAGTACTTC
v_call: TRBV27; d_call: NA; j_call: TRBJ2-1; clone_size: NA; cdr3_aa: CASSFNPPRGEQFF; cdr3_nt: TGTGCCAGCAGTTTTAATCCGCCCAGGGGTGAGCAGTTCTTC
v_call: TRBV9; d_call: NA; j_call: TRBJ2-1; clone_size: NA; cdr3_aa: CASSLARGYNEQFF; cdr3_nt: TGTGCCAGCAGCCTCGCTCGGGGTTACAATGAGCAGTTCTTC
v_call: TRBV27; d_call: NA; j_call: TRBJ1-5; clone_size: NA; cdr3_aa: CASSPQYSNQPQHF; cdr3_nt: TGTGCCAGCAGTCCCCAATATAGCAATCAGCCCCAGCATTTT
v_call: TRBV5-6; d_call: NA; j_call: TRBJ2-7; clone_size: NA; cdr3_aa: CASSLFTAYEQYF; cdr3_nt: TGTGCCAGCAGCTTGTTCACTGCCTACGAGCAGTACTTC
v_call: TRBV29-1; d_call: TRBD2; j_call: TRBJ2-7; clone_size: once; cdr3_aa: CSVSSGVYEQYF; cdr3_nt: TGCAGCGTTTCTAGCGGGGTCTACGAGCAGTACTTC
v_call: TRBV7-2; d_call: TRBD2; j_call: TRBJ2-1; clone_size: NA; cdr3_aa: CASSLGLANEQFF; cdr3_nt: TGTGCCAGCAGCTTGGGACTAGCGAATGAGCAGTTCTTC
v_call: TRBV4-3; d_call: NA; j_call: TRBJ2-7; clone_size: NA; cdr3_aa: CASSQSAGDEQYF; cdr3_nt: TGCGCCAGCAGCCAGTCGGCCGGGGACGAGCAGTACTTC
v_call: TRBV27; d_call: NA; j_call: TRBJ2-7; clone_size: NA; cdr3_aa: CASSPSSYEQYF; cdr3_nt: TGTGCCAGCAGCCCTAGCTCCTACGAGCAGTACTTC
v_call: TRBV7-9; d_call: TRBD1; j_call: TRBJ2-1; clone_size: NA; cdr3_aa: CASSPRQGAYNEQFF; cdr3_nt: TGTGCCAGCAGCCCCCGGCAGGGGGCCTACAATGAGCAGTTCTTC
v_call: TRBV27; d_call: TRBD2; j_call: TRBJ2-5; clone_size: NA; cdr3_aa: CASSQFREGEETQYF; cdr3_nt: TGTGCCAGCAGTCAGTTCCGGGAGGGGGAAGAGACCCAGTACTTC
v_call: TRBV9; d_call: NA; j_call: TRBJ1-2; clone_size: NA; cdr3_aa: CASSETGGGYGYTF; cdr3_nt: TGTGCCAGCAGCGAGACAGGAGGGGGATATGGCTACACCTTC
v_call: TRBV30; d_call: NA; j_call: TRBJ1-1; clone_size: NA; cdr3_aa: CAWSVFYGNTEAFF; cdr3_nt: TGTGCCTGGAGTGTATTCTACGGGAACACTGAAGCTTTCTTT
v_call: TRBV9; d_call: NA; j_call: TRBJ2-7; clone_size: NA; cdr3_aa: CASSVGGEQHEQYF; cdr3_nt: TGTGCCAGCAGCGTAGGAGGAGAACAGCACGAGCAGTACTTC
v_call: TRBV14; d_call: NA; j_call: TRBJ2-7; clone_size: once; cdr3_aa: CASSQTSDSWYF; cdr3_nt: TGTGCCAGCAGCCAAACCTCCGATAGCTGGTACTTC
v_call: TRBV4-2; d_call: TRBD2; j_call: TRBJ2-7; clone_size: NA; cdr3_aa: CASSHLTSGGAGTHYEQYF; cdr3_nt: TGTGCCAGCAGCCATCTCACTAGCGGGGGGGCCGGTACCCACTACGAGCAGTACTTC
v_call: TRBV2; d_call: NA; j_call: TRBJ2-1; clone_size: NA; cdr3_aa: CASSVLNGGPYNEQFF; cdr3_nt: TGTGCCAGCAGTGTTCTTAACGGGGGACCTTACAATGAGCAGTTCTTC
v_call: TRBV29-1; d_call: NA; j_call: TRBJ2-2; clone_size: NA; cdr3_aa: CSVEGGTANTGELFF; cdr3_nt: TGCAGCGTTGAAGGGGGGACGGCTAACACCGGGGAGCTGTTTTTT
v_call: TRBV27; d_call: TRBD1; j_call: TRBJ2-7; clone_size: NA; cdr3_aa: CASSMMLGQGPYEQYF; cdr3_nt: TGTGCCAGCAGTATGATGCTTGGACAGGGCCCCTACGAGCAGTACTTC
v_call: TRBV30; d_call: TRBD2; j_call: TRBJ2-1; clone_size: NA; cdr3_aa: CAWGRLAGHNEQFF; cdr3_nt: TGTGCCTGGGGTCGGCTAGCGGGACACAATGAGCAGTTCTTC
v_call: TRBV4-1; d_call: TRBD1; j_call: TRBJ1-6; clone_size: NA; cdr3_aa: CASSSGTGNGSPLHF; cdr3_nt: TGCGCCAGCAGCTCAGGGACAGGGAACGGCTCACCCCTCCACTTT
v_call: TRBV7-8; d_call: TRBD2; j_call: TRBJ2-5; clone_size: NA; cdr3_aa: CASAPSGPVLETQYF; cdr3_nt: TGTGCCAGCGCCCCTAGCGGGCCCGTACTCGAGACCCAGTACTTC
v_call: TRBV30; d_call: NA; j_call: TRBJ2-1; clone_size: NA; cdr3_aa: CAWSMNNEQFF; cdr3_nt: TGTGCCTGGAGTATGAACAATGAGCAGTTCTTC
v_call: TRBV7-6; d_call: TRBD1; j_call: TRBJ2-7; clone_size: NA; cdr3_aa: CASSLGQGTYEQYF; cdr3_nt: TGTGCCAGCAGCTTGGGACAGGGAACCTACGAGCAGTACTTC
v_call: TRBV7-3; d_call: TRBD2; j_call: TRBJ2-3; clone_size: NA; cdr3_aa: CASSFGTSGVLGTDTQYF; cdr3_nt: TGTGCCAGCAGCTTCGGGACTAGCGGGGTTCTCGGCACAGATACGCAGTATTTT